The following is a T cell receptor (beta chain) sequence with its context. The sample is drawn from a study of tumor-infiltrating lymphocytes in localized non-small cell lung cancer. Measured with immunoSEQ multiplex PCR; TCRdb has only the in-frame clones, and not every one. There are 10,000 to 15,000 clones in the sample; about 84% occur only once, and 9% to 15% lies in the top ten. Sequencing used uninvolved lung tissue not adjacent to the tumor. The sequence came from a human donor with non-small cell lung cancer.

The CDR3 region is CASTFRSSGNTIYF. The CDR3 DNA reads TGTGCCAGTACCTTTCGAAGTTCAGGAAACACCATATATTTT. The chain has TRBV19 and TRBJ1-3; the D is unclear. This CDR3 has 14 amino acids. Germline assignment: CDR1 LNHDA and CDR2 SQIVND (reference sequence). V was shortened by 7 bases and J by 4 bases, with 14 bases between the two germline ends.